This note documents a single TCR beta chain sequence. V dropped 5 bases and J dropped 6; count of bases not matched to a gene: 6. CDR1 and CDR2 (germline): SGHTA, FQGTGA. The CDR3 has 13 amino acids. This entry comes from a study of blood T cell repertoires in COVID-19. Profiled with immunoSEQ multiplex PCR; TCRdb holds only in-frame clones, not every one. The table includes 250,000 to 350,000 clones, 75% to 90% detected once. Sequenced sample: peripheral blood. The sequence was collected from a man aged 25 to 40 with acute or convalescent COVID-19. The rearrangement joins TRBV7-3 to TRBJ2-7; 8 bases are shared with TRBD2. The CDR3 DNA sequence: TGTGCCAGCAGCCCGGGGGGGTTGGGCGAGCAGTACTTC. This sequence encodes CASSPGGLGEQYF.